This TCR beta chain was found in a study of a mutant IDH1 vaccine in newly diagnosed glioma. Time point indicated: week 23, last vaccination. The investigators gave 300 ug of mutant IDH1 20-mer peptide in each vaccine dose, together with topical imiquimod. This CDR3 comprises 17 residues. Germline values: CDR1 SGHVS, CDR2 FQNEAQ. Trimming removed 1 base from V and 3 bases from J, with 18 bases in between. Data came from immunoSEQ multiplex PCR; TCRdb stores just in-frame clones and leaves some out. The table shows tens of thousands of clones, with approximately 85% occurring only once. Note on this clone: What it recognizes is unknown.

Specimen: PBMCs, collected from a glioma patient whose treatment included an IDH1 peptide vaccine. This sequence was found in a man aged 25-45 years with glioma. V usage is TRBV7-8 and J usage is TRBJ1-1; D possibly corresponds to TRBD1 (5 bases). In DNA, the CDR3 is TGTGCCAGCAGCTTAGGTATGCTGGGACCGCGCGACACTGAAGCTTTCTTT. It is translated as CASSLGMLGPRDTEAFF.